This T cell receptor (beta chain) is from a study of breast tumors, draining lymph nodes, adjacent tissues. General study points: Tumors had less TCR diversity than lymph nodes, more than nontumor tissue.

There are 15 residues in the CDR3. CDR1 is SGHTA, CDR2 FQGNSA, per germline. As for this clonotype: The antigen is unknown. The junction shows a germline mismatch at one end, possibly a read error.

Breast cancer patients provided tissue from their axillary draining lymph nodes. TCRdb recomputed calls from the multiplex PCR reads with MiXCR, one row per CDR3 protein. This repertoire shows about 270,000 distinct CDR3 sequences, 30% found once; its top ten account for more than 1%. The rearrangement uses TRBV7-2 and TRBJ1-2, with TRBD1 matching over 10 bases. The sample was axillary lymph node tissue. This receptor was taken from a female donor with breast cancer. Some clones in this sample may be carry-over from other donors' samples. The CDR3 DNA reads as TGTGCCAGCAGCTTAGCGGCCGGGACAGGGGTCGGCTACCCCTTC. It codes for CASSLAAGTGVGYPF.